The TCR beta chain described here comes from a study of T-cell reconstitution after alpha-beta-depleted transplantation in children. Study findings and constraints: About two months after transplant, alpha-beta T cells reportedly came from several hundred expanded graft clones. T cells produced anew were the main source of T-cell counts and diversity one year after transplant. Some patients showed high day-60 TCRbeta diversity, which derived from surviving recipient T cells and thymic progenitors.

TCRbeta library construction was performed incorporating unique molecular identifiers. TCRdb re-called the PCR reads with MiXCR, one entry per CDR3 protein. The profile covers about 200,000 distinct CDR3 sequences, with approximately 17% appearing a single time and about two fifths taken by the ten largest. Regarding this clonotype: Antigen: not known.

The CDR3 has 16 amino acids. The ends were cut back, 0 bases at V and 3 bases at J, with 11 bases in the middle. Per germline, CDR1 MGHRA and CDR2 YSYEKL. The input for sequencing was PBMCs, mostly from graft donor cells, taken 360 days after TCRalphabeta/CD19-depleted stem cell transplant. The clonotype comes from a male patient under 10 years old who had a stem cell transplant for acute lymphoblastic leukemia, so the T cells may come from the graft donor. V and J are TRBV4-1 and TRBJ1-4, with D possibly TRBD1 on 6 matching bases. This chain's CDR3 is CASSQDGGAANEKLFF. CDR3 DNA: TGCGCCAGCAGCCAAGATGGGGGGGCTGCTAATGAAAAACTGTTTTTT.